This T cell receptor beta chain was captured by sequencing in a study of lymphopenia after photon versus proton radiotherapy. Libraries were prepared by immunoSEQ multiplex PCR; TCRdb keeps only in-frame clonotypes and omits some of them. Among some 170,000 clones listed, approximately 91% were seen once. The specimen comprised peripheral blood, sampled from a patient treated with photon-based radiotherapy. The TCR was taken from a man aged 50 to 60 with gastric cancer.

The CDR3 nucleotides read TGTGCCAGCTCACTCGACAGGGGGCCAGGAAACACCATATATTTT. Its translation: CASSLDRGPGNTIYF. This rearrangement joins TRBV18 to TRBJ1-3, with TRBD1 matching 10 bases. CDR3 size: 15 residues. V was pared by 4 bases and J by 4 bases, with 4 bases of the junction left unmatched. Germline values: CDR1 KGHSH, CDR2 LQKENI.